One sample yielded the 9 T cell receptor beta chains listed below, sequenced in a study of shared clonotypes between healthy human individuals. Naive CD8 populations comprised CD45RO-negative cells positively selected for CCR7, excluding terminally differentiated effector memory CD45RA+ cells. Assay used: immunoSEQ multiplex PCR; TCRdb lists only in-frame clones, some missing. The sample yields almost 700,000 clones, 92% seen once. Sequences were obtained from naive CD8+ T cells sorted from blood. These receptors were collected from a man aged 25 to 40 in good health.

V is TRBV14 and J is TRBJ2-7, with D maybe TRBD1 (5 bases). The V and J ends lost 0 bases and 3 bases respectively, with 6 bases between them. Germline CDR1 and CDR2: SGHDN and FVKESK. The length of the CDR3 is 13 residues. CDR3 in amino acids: CASSQDRVYEQYF. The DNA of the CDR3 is TGTGCCAGCAGCCAAGACAGGGTCTACGAGCAGTACTTC.

CDR3 nucleotide sequence: TGCGCCAGCAGCCCCGGACAGAACAATCAGCCCCAGCATTTT. Translating gives CASSPGQNNQPQHF. The V and J genes are TRBV5-1 and TRBJ1-5, with D tentatively TRBD1 (6 bases). Per the germline V gene, CDR1 is SGHRS and CDR2 is YFSETQ. Trimming took off 4 bases at V and 3 bases at J, with 11 bases between the two ends. The CDR3 consists of 14 residues.

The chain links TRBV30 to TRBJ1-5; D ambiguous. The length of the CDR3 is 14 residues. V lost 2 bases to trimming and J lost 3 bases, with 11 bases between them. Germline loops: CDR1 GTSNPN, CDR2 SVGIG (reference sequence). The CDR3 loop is CAWSTGRDNQPQHF. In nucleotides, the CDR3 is TGTGCCTGGAGTACTGGCCGGGACAATCAGCCCCAGCATTTT.

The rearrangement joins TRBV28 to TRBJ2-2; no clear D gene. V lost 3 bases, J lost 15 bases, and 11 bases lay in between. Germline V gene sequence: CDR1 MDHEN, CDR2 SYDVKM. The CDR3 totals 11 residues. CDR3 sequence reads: CASSFGWILFF. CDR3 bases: TGTGCCAGCAGTTTTGGATGGATTTTGTTTTTT.

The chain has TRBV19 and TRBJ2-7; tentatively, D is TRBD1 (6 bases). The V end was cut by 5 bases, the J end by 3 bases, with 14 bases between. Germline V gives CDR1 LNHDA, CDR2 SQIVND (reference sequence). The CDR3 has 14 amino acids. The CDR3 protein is CASSLSTGNYEQYF. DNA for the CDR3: TGTGCCAGTAGTCTCTCAACAGGGAACTACGAGCAGTACTTC.

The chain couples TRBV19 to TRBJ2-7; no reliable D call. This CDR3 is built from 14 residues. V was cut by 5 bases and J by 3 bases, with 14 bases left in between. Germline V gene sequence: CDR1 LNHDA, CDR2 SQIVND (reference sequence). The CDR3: CASSPGPVVYEQYF. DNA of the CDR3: TGTGCCAGTAGTCCCGGACCAGTAGTCTACGAGCAGTACTTC.

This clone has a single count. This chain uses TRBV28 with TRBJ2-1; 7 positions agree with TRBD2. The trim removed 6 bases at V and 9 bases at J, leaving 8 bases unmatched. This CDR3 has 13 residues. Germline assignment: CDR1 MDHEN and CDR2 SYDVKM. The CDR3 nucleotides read TGTGCCAGCAGGGGACTAAACGCGGGTGAGCAGTTCTTC. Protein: CASRGLNAGEQFF.

The CDR3, as DNA: TGCGCCAGCAGCCAAGGGGGACGGGGCCAAGAGACCCAGTACTTC. This translates into CASSQGGRGQETQYF. The rearrangement joins TRBV4-1 to TRBJ2-5, with D tentatively TRBD1 or TRBD2 (5 bases each). This CDR3 contains 15 residues. Trimming stripped 1 base from V and 1 base from J, with 10 bases between. In germline, CDR1 is MGHRA, CDR2 YSYEKL.

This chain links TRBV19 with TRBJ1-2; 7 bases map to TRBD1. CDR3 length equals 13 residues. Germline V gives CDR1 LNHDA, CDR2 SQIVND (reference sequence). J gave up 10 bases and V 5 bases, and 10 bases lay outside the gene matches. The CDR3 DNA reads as TGTGCCAGTAGTCCGCGTTATAGGGGGCTCTACACCTTC. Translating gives CASSPRYRGLYTF.